This T cell receptor beta chain was recovered during a study of T cells in Graves' hyperthyroidism and ophthalmopathy (dated by TCRdb to about 2019). With regard to the full study: Peripheral blood samples were taken at the time of initial diagnosis, prior to any treatment. To identify TCR V-J signatures that set the groups apart, the researchers used a discovery cohort of about a hundred patients, made up of 43 with Graves' ophthalmopathy and some 60 with stable Graves' hyperthyroidism. Whether ophthalmopathy could be predicted prospectively was tested in an independent validation cohort made up of 18 to 20 hyperthyroidism patients plus 17 patients who later progressed to ophthalmopathy. The approximately 95 discovery patients were divided at random into training and test sets in a 7:3 ratio. Thyroid tissue and blood T-cell repertoires from about six Graves' hyperthyroidism patients were also compared in the study. After sampling, hyperthyroidism patients received methimazole starting at 30 mg daily, and ophthalmopathy patients received high-dose intravenous methylprednisolone. The paper reports TCR Vbeta CDR3 sequencing of over 130 peripheral blood samples: some 41 ophthalmopathy, some 80 hyperthyroidism and around 17 progressor patients.

Amplification of TCR beta CDR3 regions was carried out from RNA transcripts. The first round of RT-PCR for the TCR CDR3 was performed with the HTBI primer set and the Qiagen OneStep RT-PCR kit. The libraries were constructed in a second round of multiplex PCR and then size-selected and purified. The libraries were sequenced on an Illumina HiSeq2000 using paired-end 100 bp reads. In the source study's methods: SOAPnuke was used to process the raw data, removing reads that contained adapters or uncalled bases, had a mean Phred below 15, or lacked an exact match to the constant primer or identifier. High-quality paired reads were merged using COPE v1.2.5, and each unique nucleotide sequence was defined as a clonotype. MiTCR v1.1 was used to align clonotypes to the IMGT TRBV, TRBD and TRBJ reference segments. Only V-J combinations with frequency above 0.0001, covering about 99% of repertoires, were analysed. A TCS score was defined as the ratio of F50 (clonal expansion) to E x V (chaos), with BLOSUM62-based TCRdist applied between CDR3 peptides within each V-J. Welch's t-statistics and random forest reduced 514 V-J features to 13, which were used in a naive Bayes classifier (R e1071). The raw public data were reprocessed by TCRdb itself: fastp quality trimming at Q25, MiXCR clonotype calling, in-frame beta chains only. CDR3 protein sequences are deduplicated, and each keeps its most common genes and DNA. The V and J calls follow TCRdb's processing rather than the paper's. In this sample the table shows under 300,000 distinct CDR3 sequences, about an eighth of which occur a single time. The ten largest clones take up around 7.9% of the sample.

V and J lose 5 bases and 0 bases, and a span of 10 bases separates them. The CDR3 has 14 amino acids, counting the end cysteine and phenylalanine. The CDR3 DNA has 42 bases and is translated from base 1. From a lookup of the germline V gene (reference sequence), CDR1 and CDR2 are MNHEY and SMNVEV. What the research found in general, with its limitations: During validation, the model predicted progression to ophthalmopathy a median of around 7 months ahead of onset, with more than 55% sensitivity and roughly 75% specificity. Most expanded thyroid clonotypes (frequency above 0.001) were also detected in blood, a finding suggesting that blood repertoires may reflect thyroid immune responses. Ophthalmopathy was separated from stable hyperthyroidism by a 13 V-J signature model, with 85% to 90% sensitivity and around 81% specificity obtained in cross-validation and 80%/75% obtained in testing. Sample size was not statistically predetermined, and blinding of investigators to group allocation was not performed.

This clonotype was observed at least ten times. Its antigen remains unidentified. Base qualities are not at hand, and no much larger clone is one base apart. Hyperthyroidism patients were newly diagnosed, with disease duration under 2 months, and aged 18 to 65 years. The study excluded patients with uncontrolled infections, other autoimmune diseases, pregnancy or lactation. Diagnoses were established on the basis of clinical symptoms, serum thyroxine and TRAb, thyroid ultrasound, and orbital computed tomography. Blood from progressor patients was collected at the time of first diagnosis with hyperthyroidism, before any ophthalmopathy symptoms had appeared. Ficoll-Paque density gradient centrifugation was used to isolate PBMCs from about 9.4 ml of fresh peripheral blood. Progressor patients were defined as those initially diagnosed with Graves' hyperthyroidism in whom ophthalmopathy developed during follow-up. Total RNA was extracted with Trizol reagent, and quality was checked on an Agilent 2100 Bioanalyzer.

This receptor was taken from a young woman with Graves' hyperthyroidism that later progressed to Graves' ophthalmopathy. The sequenced material came from blood. This chain is built from TRBV27 and TRBJ1-1; 6 matching bases give a weak D call of TRBD1. Here the CDR3 is given as CASSLRGVNTEAFF. The nucleotide sequence reads TGTGCCAGCAGTCTCAGGGGCGTGAACACTGAAGCTTTCTTT.